The 32 T cell receptor beta chains presented below share a single source sample, sequenced in a study of T cell responses to AZD1222 COVID-19 vaccine. TCRdb keeps only in-frame clones here, not all; method: immunoSEQ multiplex PCR. The table has about 82,000 clones, roughly 92% seen once. The source material was peripheral blood, sampled 28 days after the second AZD1222 dose. Receptors were obtained from an adult who received the AZD1222 COVID-19 vaccine.

The CDR3 nucleotides read TGTGCCTGGAGTCTCCTCCCGGGACAAAGCTCTGGAAACACCATATATTTT. Residues: CAWSLLPGQSSGNTIYF. The chain recombines TRBV30 with TRBJ1-3, with D perhaps matching TRBD1 (6 bases). The CDR3 loop spans 17 amino acids. Trimming stripped 2 bases from V and 0 bases from J, with 17 bases between. CDR1 is GTSNPN and CDR2 is SVGIG in the germline V gene (reference sequence).

The V call is TRBV10-2, the J call TRBJ2-5; D not certain. CDR3 length: 15 residues. V was pared by 0 bases and J by 9 bases, with 17 bases between. CDR1 is WSHSY and CDR2 is SAAADI in the germline V gene. Written as DNA, the CDR3 is TGCGCCAGCAGTGAGTCTAGGCTCCCGTTGGCGGCCCAGTACTTC. Its protein product is CASSESRLPLAAQYF.

In its sample, this clone was seen a few times. The J gene is TRBJ2-2, the V gene TRBV19, with 7 bases matching TRBD2. CDR3 length: 16 residues. The V and J ends lost 5 bases and 2 bases, in that order; junction bases with no gene match: 8. Germline-derived CDR1 and CDR2 are LNHDA and SQIVND (reference sequence). The CDR3 loop reads CASSHGRGVNTGELFF. The CDR3 nucleotides read TGTGCCAGTAGTCATGGGAGGGGAGTAAACACCGGGGAGCTGTTTTTT.

The V and J genes are TRBV5-4 and TRBJ2-2, with D possibly being TRBD1 or TRBD2 (6 bases each). V was clipped by 4 bases and J by 4 bases, with 17 bases between them. Looked up from germline, CDR1 is SGHNT and CDR2 is YYREEE (reference sequence). The CDR3 is 16 amino acids. The CDR3 sequence is CASSPYGGPSTGELFF. In nucleotides, the CDR3 is TGTGCCAGCAGCCCCTATGGGGGGCCCAGCACCGGGGAGCTGTTTTTT.

The J gene is TRBJ1-1, the V gene TRBV7-9, with D uncertain. Per germline, CDR1 SEHNR and CDR2 FQNEAQ (reference sequence). The V end was cut by 1 base, the J end by 7 bases, with 10 bases between. The CDR3 is 13 amino acids. The CDR3 nucleotides read TGTGCCAGCAGCTTAGTCAGCCGGAGTGAAGCTTTCTTT. Its translation is CASSLVSRSEAFF. Full variable domain (missing parts from reference TRBV7-9 and TRBJ1-1): DTGVSQNPRHKITKRGQNVTFRCDPISEHNRLYWYRQTLGQGPEFLTYFQNEAQLEKSRLLSDRFSAERPKGSFSTLEIQRTEQGDSAMYLCASSLVSRSEAFFGQGTRLTVV.

This clone was observed once. V is TRBV4-2 and J is TRBJ1-5, with 7 bases fitting TRBD1. CDR1 and CDR2 (germline): LGHNA, YNFKEQ. V lost 5 bases to trimming and J lost 6 bases; unmatched junction nucleotides: 10. CDR3 length equals 15 residues. CDR3 nucleotides: TGTGCCAGCAGCGAGACAGGGAACCAACGTCAGCCCCAGCATTTT. This codes for CASSETGNQRQPQHF.

V and J are TRBV5-1 and TRBJ1-3; a weak D match, TRBD1 (5 bases). CDR3 size: 14 residues. CDR1 and CDR2 from the germline V gene are SGHRS and YFSETQ. V dropped 3 bases and J dropped 4 bases, with 11 bases sitting between them. As DNA, the CDR3 is TGCGCCAGCAGCTCCGGGACCCCAGGAAACACCATATATTTT. Protein sequence: CASSSGTPGNTIYF.

The V call is TRBV4-2, the J call TRBJ2-3; D might be TRBD2 (6 bases). Germline CDR1 is LGHNA and CDR2 is YNFKEQ. The CDR3 sequence is 15 residues long. V was pared by 1 base and J by 3 bases, with 11 bases between. The CDR3 DNA reads TGTGCCAGCAGCCAAGGAAAGACTAGGACAGATACGCAGTATTTT. Its protein product is CASSQGKTRTDTQYF.

CDR3 sequence reads: CASSGGAYNEQFF. The CDR3 coding sequence is TGTGCCTCAAGCGGGGGGGCCTACAATGAGCAGTTCTTC. The V and J genes are TRBV28 and TRBJ2-1, with 10 nucleotides matching TRBD2. The CDR3 consists of 13 residues. V lost 11 bases and J lost 2; bases outside the gene matches: 3. CDR1 is MDHEN and CDR2 is SYDVKM in the germline V gene. Complete variable domain (other parts from reference TRBV28 and TRBJ2-1): DVKVTQSSRYLVKRTGEKVFLECVQDMDHENMFWYRQDPGLGLRLIYFSYDVKMKEKGDIPEGYSVSREKKERFSLILESASTNQTSMYLCASSGGAYNEQFFGPGTRLTVL.

The genes are TRBV11-3 and TRBJ2-1; possibly TRBD2 for D (5 bases). The V gene lost 5 bases and the J gene lost 5 bases, with 13 bases spanning the gap. Germline values: CDR1 SGHNT, CDR2 YENEEA. This CDR3 contains 14 residues. CDR3 in amino acids: CASSPRRDNNEQFF. The DNA of the CDR3 is TGTGCCAGCAGCCCCCGCCGGGATAACAATGAGCAGTTCTTC.

V usage is TRBV3-1 (or the pseudogene TRBV3-2) and J usage is TRBJ2-7, with TRBD1 identical over 7 bases. The CDR3 has 13 amino acids. CDR1 and CDR2 from the germline V gene are LGHDT and YNNKEL (reference sequence). Losses at the gene ends were 1 base for V and 4 bases for J; bases not matched to a gene: 1. This chain's CDR3 is CASSQVQGYEQYF. CDR3 coding DNA: TGTGCCAGCAGCCAAGTACAGGGGTACGAGCAGTACTTC.

This sequence joins TRBV5-1 and TRBJ2-2, with D hard to call. Trimming cost V 2 bases and J 0 bases, with 8 bases left between them. The CDR3 consists of 15 residues. In germline, CDR1 is SGHRS, CDR2 YFSETQ. CDR3 DNA: TGCGCCAGCAGCTTACGGACGGCGAACACCGGGGAGCTGTTTTTT. This sequence encodes CASSLRTANTGELFF.

The chain employs TRBV28 and TRBJ1-2; D not resolved. The CDR3 consists of 12 residues. Trimming pared 2 bases from V and 3 bases from J, leaving 4 bases between. Germline assignment: CDR1 MDHEN and CDR2 SYDVKM. CDR3 bases: TGTGCCAGCAGTTTAGTGGACTATGGCTACACCTTC. Amino acid sequence: CASSLVDYGYTF.

This chain links TRBV2 with TRBJ1-1; 10 bases are a match to TRBD1. The CDR3 loop spans 14 amino acids. V shed 4 bases, J shed 5 bases, and the junction held 4 bases outside the gene matches. The germline V gene has CDR1 SNHLY and CDR2 FYNNEI. The CDR3 region has the DNA TGTGCCAGCAGTGTAGGACAGGGGGGAACTGAAGCTTTCTTT. This codes for CASSVGQGGTEAFF. Filled out from reference TRBV2 and TRBJ1-1, the complete variable domain reads EPEVTQTPSHQVTQMGQEVILRCVPISNHLYFYWYRQILGQKVEFLVSFYNNEISEKSEIFDDQFSVERPDGSNFTLKIRSTKLEDSAMYFCASSVGQGGTEAFFGQGTRLTVV.

This sequence joins TRBV4-1 and TRBJ2-7; no clear D. V dropped 1 base and J dropped 0 bases, with 7 bases sitting between them. The CDR3 is made up of 14 amino acids. CDR1 and CDR2 (germline): MGHRA, YSYEKL. The DNA for the CDR3 is TGCGCCAGCAGCCAAGTTGGCGACTCCTACGAGCAGTACTTC. This gives the protein CASSQVGDSYEQYF.

The chain combines TRBV4-2 with TRBJ2-2; possible D gene TRBD1, 6 bases. Germline V lookup: CDR1 LGHNA, CDR2 YNFKEQ. Deletions cut 0 bases from V and 5 bases from J, with 16 bases between. CDR3 length equals 17 residues. CDR3 DNA sequence: TGTGCCAGCAGCCAAGATCTTACAGGGCGTGATACCGGGGAGCTGTTTTTT. It is translated as CASSQDLTGRDTGELFF.

This clone appeared once. V gene TRBV15 combines with J gene TRBJ2-3; 11 bases line up with TRBD2. The CDR3 has 16 residues. Germline V CDR1 and CDR2: LNHNV, YYDKDF (reference sequence). V lost 3 bases to trimming and J lost 2 bases; unmatched junction nucleotides: 4. CDR3 DNA sequence: TGTGCCACCAGCAGGGGGACTAGCGGCAACACAGATACGCAGTATTTT. Protein sequence: CATSRGTSGNTDTQYF.

The gene calls are TRBV27 and TRBJ1-5; no definite D call. V was shortened by 3 bases and J by 2 bases, with 2 bases between the two germline ends. This CDR3 contains 12 residues. Germline V gene data show CDR1 as MNHEY and CDR2 as SMNVEV (reference sequence). DNA for the CDR3: TGTGCCAGCAGTTTGGGCAATCAGCCCCAGCATTTT. Encoded protein: CASSLGNQPQHF.

This rearrangement joins TRBV7-9 to TRBJ2-5; D call uncertain. From germline, CDR1 is SEHNR and CDR2 FQNEAQ (reference sequence). The CDR3 spans 12 residues. V was trimmed by 5 bases and J by 7 bases, leaving 11 bases between them. The DNA for the CDR3 is TGTGCCAGCAGCCCCCCCTCGGCGACCCAGTACTTC. Encoded protein: CASSPPSATQYF.

The gene calls are TRBV3-1 (or the pseudogene TRBV3-2) and TRBJ2-3; 8 bases line up with TRBD1. Per germline, CDR1 LGHDT and CDR2 YNNKEL (reference sequence). The CDR3 spans 15 residues. V lost 8 bases to trimming and J lost 0 bases; unmatched junction nucleotides: 7. CDR3 sequence (DNA): TGTGCCAGCCGGGACAGGCCTTACAGCACAGATACGCAGTATTTT. It translates to CASRDRPYSTDTQYF.

The chain links TRBV5-1 to TRBJ1-3; D is uncertain. From germline, CDR1 is SGHRS and CDR2 YFSETQ. Trimming took off 0 bases at V and 2 bases at J, with 3 bases between the two ends. This CDR3 is 13 amino acids long. DNA for the CDR3: TGCGCCAGCAGCTTGGGGGCTGGAAACACCATATATTTT. Translation gives CASSLGAGNTIYF.

There are a few counts of this clone. The gene calls are TRBV5-1 and TRBJ2-3, with D maybe TRBD2 (6 bases). Germline V lookup: CDR1 SGHRS, CDR2 YFSETQ. The V end was cut by 1 base, the J end by 2 bases, with 17 bases between. The CDR3 is made up of 17 amino acids. The DNA for the CDR3 is TGCGCCAGCAGCTTGTACGGGGAGGAGGGGCCCACAGATACGCAGTATTTT. Protein sequence: CASSLYGEEGPTDTQYF.

A single count supports this clone. V and J are TRBV28 and TRBJ1-2; D remains unclear. Germline V lookup: CDR1 MDHEN, CDR2 SYDVKM. V lost 7 bases to trimming and J lost 8 bases, with 11 bases between them. The CDR3 runs to 11 residues. The DNA for the CDR3 is TGTGCCAGCAAAGGATCGCCGGGCTACACCTTC. As protein: CASKGSPGYTF.

This chain joins TRBV11-3 and TRBJ2-7, with D perhaps matching TRBD1 (5 bases). This CDR3 has 15 residues. In germline, CDR1 is SGHNT, CDR2 YENEEA. Trimming removed 1 base at V and 1 base at J, with 11 bases between. CDR3 region: CASSLGRVVSYEQYF. The CDR3 bases are TGTGCCAGCAGCTTAGGCAGGGTAGTATCCTACGAGCAGTACTTC.

The rearrangement links TRBV2 to TRBJ1-5; weak D call: TRBD1 (6 bases). The CDR3 contains 15 residues. Germline CDR1 and CDR2: SNHLY and FYNNEI. V was pared by 5 bases and J by 4 bases, with 15 bases between. CDR3 region: CASSSNTGQNQPQHF. CDR3 DNA sequence: TGTGCCAGCAGTTCTAATACAGGGCAGAATCAGCCCCAGCATTTT.

The V gene is TRBV7-8, the J gene TRBJ2-7; 9 nucleotides align to TRBD1. The germline V gene has CDR1 SGHVS and CDR2 FQNEAQ. Germline trimming cut 1 base from V and 5 bases from J; bases unmatched to any gene: 6. The CDR3 covers 15 residues. The CDR3 DNA follows: TGTGCCAGCAGCTTAGAGGGACAGGGACCGAACGAGCAGTACTTC. The encoded protein is CASSLEGQGPNEQYF. The full variable domain, in which reference TRBV7-8 and TRBJ2-7 provide the parts outside the CDR3, is GAGVSQSPRYKVAKRGQDVALRCDPISGHVSLFWYQQALGQGPEFLTYFQNEAQLDKSGLPSDRFFAERPEGSVSTLKIQRTQQEDSAVYLCASSLEGQGPNEQYFGPGTRLTVT.

This sequence joins TRBV3-1 (or the pseudogene TRBV3-2) and TRBJ1-2; a possible D gene is TRBD1 (6 bases). The V end was cut by 4 bases, the J end by 5 bases, with 14 bases between. CDR1 is LGHDT, CDR2 YNNKEL, per germline (reference sequence). This CDR3 region has 14 residues. For the CDR3, the DNA is TGTGCCAGCAGCCCCCTCGGGGGCCGGTATGGCTACACCTTC. This sequence encodes CASSPLGGRYGYTF.

This rearrangement joins TRBV30 to TRBJ1-2; D gene unclear. V was cut by 8 bases and J by 5 bases, with 15 bases left in between. CDR3 size: 12 residues. Germline CDR1 is GTSNPN and CDR2 is SVGIG (reference sequence). The CDR3 sequence: CAGAETQYGYTF. The CDR3 DNA reads as TGTGCCGGAGCAGAGACTCAATATGGCTACACCTTC.

The chain uses TRBV24-1 and TRBJ2-1; 7 nucleotides match TRBD1. This CDR3 contains 15 residues. CDR1 is KGHDR and CDR2 is SFDVKD in the germline V gene. V gave up 9 bases and J gave up 7 bases; unmatched junction bases: 14. The DNA for the CDR3 is TGTGCCACCCGGCTATCGGGACAGCCTGGAAATGAGCAGTTCTTC. Translated: CATRLSGQPGNEQFF.

CDR3 loop: CASSSVDGYGYTF. The CDR3 coding sequence is TGTGCCAGCAGTTCCGTGGACGGCTATGGCTACACCTTC. This sequence joins TRBV27 and TRBJ1-2; the D is unclear. Looked up from germline, CDR1 is MNHEY and CDR2 is SMNVEV (reference sequence). CDR3 length equals 13 residues. V lost 4 bases to trimming and J lost 4 bases, with 10 bases between them.

This chain uses TRBV3-1 (or the pseudogene TRBV3-2) with TRBJ2-2; D unresolved. Per germline, CDR1 LGHDT and CDR2 YNNKEL (reference sequence). The CDR3 sequence is 13 residues long. The V and J ends lost 4 bases and 5 bases respectively, with 8 bases between them. The CDR3 coding sequence is TGTGCCAGCAGCCGCCTAGTAACCGGGGAGCTGTTTTTT. It yields the protein CASSRLVTGELFF.

The CDR3 reads CASNPGPANYGYTF. The DNA of the CDR3 is TGTGCCAGTAACCCAGGGCCCGCTAACTATGGCTACACCTTC. The chain has TRBV19 and TRBJ1-2; possible D gene TRBD1, 5 bases. The V end was cut by 7 bases, the J end by 0 bases, with 12 bases between. CDR1 is LNHDA, CDR2 SQIVND, per germline (reference sequence). CDR3 length equals 14 residues.